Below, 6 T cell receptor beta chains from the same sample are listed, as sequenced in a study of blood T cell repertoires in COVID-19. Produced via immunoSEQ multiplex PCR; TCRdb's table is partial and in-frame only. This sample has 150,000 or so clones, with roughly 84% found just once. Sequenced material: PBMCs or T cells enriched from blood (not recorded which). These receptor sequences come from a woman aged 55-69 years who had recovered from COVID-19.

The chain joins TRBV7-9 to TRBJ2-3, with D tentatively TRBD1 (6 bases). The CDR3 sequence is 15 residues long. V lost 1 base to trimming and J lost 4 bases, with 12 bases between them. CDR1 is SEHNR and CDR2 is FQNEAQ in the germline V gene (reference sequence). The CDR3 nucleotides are TGTGCCAGCAGCTTAGTAGGGGGTGTCGCAGATACGCAGTATTTT. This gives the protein CASSLVGGVADTQYF. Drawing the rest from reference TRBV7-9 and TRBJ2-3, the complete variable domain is DTGVSQNPRHKITKRGQNVTFRCDPISEHNRLYWYRQTLGQGPEFLTYFQNEAQLEKSRLLSDRFSAERPKGSFSTLEIQRTEQGDSAMYLCASSLVGGVADTQYFGPGTRLTVL.

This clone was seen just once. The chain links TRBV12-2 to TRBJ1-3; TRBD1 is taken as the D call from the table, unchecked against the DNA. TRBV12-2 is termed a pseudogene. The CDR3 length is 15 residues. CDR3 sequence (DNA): TGTGCAAGTCGCCCCAGACAGAGCTCTGGAAACACCATATATTTT. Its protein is CASRPRQSSGNTIYF.

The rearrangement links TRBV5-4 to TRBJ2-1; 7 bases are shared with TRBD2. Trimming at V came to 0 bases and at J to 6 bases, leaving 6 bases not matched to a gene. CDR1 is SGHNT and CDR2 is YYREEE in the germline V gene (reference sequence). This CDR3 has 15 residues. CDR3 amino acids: CASSLGLAPPNEQFF. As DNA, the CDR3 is TGTGCCAGCAGCTTGGGACTAGCTCCTCCCAATGAGCAGTTCTTC.

CDR3 in amino acids: CASSDRTGSEKLFF. For the CDR3, the DNA is TGTGCCAGCAGCGACCGGACAGGGTCCGAAAAACTGTTTTTT. The V and J genes are TRBV9 and TRBJ1-4, with 8 bases matching TRBD1. CDR3 length: 14 amino acids. V lost 3 bases to trimming and J lost 8 bases; unmatched junction nucleotides: 6. In germline, CDR1 is SGDLS, CDR2 YYNGEE. Full variable domain (outside the CDR3, taken from reference TRBV9 and TRBJ1-4): DSGVTQTPKHLITATGQRVTLRCSPRSGDLSVYWYQQSLDQGLQFLIQYYNGEERAKGNILERFSAQQFPDLHSELNLSSLELGDSALYFCASSDRTGSEKLFFGSGTQLSVL.

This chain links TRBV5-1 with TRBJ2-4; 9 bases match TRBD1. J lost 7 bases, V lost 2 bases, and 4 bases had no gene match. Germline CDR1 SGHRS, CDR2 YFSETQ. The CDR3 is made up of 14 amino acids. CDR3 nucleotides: TGCGCCAGCAGCTTAGACGGGACAGGGAACATTCAGTACTTC. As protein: CASSLDGTGNIQYF. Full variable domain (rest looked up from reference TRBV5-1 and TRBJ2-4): KAGVTQTPRYLIKTRGQQVTLSCSPISGHRSVSWYQQTPGQGLQFLFEYFSETQRNKGNFPGRFSGRQFSNSRSEMNVSTLELGDSALYLCASSLDGTGNIQYFGAGTRLSVL.

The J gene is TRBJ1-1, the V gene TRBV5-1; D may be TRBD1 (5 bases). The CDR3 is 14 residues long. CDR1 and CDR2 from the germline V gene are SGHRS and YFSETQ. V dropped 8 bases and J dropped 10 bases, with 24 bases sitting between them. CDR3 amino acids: CASKQTGGDGVAFF. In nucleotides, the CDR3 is TGCGCCAGTAAGCAAACCGGGGGAGACGGTGTAGCTTTCTTT.